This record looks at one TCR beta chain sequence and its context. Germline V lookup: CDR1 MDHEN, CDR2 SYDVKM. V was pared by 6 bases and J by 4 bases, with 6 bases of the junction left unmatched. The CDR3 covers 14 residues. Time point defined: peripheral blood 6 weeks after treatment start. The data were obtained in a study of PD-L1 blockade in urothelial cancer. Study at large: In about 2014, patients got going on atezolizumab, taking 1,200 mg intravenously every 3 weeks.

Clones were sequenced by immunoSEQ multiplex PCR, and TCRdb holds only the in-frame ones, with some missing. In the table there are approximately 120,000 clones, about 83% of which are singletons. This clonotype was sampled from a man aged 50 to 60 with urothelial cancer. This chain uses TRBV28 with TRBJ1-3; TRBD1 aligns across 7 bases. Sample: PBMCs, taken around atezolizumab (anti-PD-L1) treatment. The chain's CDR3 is CASRTTGSGNTIYF. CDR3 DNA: TGTGCCAGCAGGACGACAGGGTCAGGAAACACCATATATTTT.